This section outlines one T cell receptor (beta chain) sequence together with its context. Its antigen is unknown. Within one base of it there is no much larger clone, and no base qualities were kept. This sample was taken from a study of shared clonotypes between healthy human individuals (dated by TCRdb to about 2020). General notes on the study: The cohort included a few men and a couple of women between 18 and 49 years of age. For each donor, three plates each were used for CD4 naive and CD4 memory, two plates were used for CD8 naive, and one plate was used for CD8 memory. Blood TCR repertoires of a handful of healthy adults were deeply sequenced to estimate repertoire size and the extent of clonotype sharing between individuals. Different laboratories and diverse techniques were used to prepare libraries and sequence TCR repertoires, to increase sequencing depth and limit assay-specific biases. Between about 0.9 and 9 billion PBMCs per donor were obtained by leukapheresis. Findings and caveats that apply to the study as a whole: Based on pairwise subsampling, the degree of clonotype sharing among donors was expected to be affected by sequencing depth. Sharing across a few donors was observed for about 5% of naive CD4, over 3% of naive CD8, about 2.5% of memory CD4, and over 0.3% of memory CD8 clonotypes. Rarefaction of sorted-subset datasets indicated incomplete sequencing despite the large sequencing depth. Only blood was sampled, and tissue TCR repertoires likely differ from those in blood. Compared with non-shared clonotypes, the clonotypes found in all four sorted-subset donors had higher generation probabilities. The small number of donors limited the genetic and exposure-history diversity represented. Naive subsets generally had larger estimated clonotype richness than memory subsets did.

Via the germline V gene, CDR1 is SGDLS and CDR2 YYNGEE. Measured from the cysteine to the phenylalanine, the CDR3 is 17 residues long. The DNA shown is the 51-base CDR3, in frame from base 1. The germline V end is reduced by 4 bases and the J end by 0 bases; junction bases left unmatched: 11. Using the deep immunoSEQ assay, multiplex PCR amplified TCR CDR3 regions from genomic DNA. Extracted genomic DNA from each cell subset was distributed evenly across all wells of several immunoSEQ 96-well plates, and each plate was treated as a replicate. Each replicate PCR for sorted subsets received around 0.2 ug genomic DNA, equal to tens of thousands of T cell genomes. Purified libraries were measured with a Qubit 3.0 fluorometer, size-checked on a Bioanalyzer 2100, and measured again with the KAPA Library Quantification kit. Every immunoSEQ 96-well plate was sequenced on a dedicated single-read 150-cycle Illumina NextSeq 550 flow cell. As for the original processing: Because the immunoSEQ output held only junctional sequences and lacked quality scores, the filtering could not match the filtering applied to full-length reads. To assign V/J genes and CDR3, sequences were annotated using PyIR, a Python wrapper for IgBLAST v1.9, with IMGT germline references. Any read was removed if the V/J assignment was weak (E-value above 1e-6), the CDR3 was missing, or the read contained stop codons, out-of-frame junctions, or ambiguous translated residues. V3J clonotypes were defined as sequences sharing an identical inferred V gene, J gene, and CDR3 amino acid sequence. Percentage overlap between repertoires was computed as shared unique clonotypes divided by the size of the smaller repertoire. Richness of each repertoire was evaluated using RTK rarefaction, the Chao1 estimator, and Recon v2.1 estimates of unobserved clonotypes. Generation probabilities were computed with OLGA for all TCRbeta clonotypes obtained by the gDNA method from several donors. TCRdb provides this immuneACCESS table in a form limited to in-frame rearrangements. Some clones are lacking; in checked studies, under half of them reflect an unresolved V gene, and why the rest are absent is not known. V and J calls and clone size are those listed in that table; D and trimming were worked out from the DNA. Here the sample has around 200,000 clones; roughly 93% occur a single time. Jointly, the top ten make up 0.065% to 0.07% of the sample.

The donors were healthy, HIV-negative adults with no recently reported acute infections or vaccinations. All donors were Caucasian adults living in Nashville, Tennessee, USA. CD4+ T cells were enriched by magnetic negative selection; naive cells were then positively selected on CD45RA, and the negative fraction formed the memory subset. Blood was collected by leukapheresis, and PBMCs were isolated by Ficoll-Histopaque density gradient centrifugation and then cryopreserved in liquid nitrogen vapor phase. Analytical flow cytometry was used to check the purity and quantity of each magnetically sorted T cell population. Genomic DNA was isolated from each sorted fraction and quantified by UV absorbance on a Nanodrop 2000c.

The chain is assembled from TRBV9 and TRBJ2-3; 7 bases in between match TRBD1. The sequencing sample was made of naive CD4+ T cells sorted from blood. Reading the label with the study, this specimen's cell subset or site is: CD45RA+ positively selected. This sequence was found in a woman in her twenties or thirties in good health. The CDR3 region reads CASSPRTGVPSTDTQYF. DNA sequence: TGTGCCAGCAGCCCAAGGACAGGTGTGCCTAGCACAGATACGCAGTATTTT.